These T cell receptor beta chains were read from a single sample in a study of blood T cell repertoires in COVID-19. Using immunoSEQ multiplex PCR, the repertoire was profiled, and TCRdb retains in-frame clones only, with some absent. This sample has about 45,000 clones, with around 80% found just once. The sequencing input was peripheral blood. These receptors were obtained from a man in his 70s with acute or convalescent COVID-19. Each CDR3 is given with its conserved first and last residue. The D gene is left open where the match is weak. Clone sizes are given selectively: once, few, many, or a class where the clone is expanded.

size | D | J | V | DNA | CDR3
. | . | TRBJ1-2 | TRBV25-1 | TGTGCCAGCAGTGATGATGTCTATGTGGGCTACACCTTC | CASSDDVYVGYTF
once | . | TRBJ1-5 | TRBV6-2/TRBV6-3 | TGTGCCAGCAGCAGCACAGGAAATCAGCCCCAGCATTTT | CASSSTGNQPQHF
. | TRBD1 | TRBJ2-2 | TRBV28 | TGTGCCAGCAGTTTAGACAGGGTTACCGGGGAGCTGTTTTTT | CASSLDRVTGELFF
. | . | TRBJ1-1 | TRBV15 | TGTGCCACCAGGCCCAACGGGAGGTTGAACACTGAAGCTTTCTTT | CATRPNGRLNTEAFF
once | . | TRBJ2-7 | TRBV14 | TGTGCCAGCAGCCAAGATAACGTGGGAGAAAGCTCCTACGAGCAGTACTTC | CASSQDNVGESSYEQYF
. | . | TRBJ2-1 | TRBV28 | TGTGCCAGCAGTTCCCATGGGGGGAGGAATGAGCAGTTCTTC | CASSSHGGRNEQFF
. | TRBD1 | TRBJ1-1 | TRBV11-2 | TGTGCCAGCAGCTTAGGGACAGGGACTGAAGCTTTCTTT | CASSLGTGTEAFF
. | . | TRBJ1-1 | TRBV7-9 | TGTGCCAGCAGCCAAAGAGAGGGTTTATGGGCTTTCTTT | CASSQREGLWAFF
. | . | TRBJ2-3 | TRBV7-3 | TGTGCCAGCAGCTTAAGCGGGGGCGTTGGGATAGATACGCAGTATTTT | CASSLSGGVGIDTQYF
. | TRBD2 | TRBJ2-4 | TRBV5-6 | TGTGCCAGCAGCTGGATAGCGGGGGGCCATACCAAAAACATTCAGTACTTC | CASSWIAGGHTKNIQYF
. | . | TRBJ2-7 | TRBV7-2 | TGTGCCAGCAGTCTCGTCCTCTACGAGCAGTACTTC | CASSLVLYEQYF
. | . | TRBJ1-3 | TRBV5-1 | TGCGCCAGCAGCTTGACAGAGGGAGATCGGAACACCATATATTTT | CASSLTEGDRNTIYF
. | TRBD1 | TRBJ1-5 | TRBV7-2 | TGTGCCAGCAGCTTAGCCGGACAGGGGTTTTATAGCAATCAGCCCCAGCATTTT | CASSLAGQGFYSNQPQHF
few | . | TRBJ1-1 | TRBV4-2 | TGTGCCAGCAGCCCCTCCTTTAACACTGAAGCTTTCTTT | CASSPSFNTEAFF
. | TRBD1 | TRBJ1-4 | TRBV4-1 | TGCGCCAGCAGCCAAGATTTCGTCTGGGAACAGGGGGATGAAAAACTGTTTTTT | CASSQDFVWEQGDEKLFF
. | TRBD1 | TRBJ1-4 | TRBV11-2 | TGTGCCAGCAGCTCACCGGGACAGGTTGCAACTAATGAAAAACTGTTTTTT | CASSSPGQVATNEKLFF
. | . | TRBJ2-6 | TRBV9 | TGTGCCAGCAGCCCTCAGGGTCTCTCTGGGGCCAACGTCCTGACTTTC | CASSPQGLSGANVLTF
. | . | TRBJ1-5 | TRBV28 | TGTGCCAGCAGTCCCCCGGTGGGGGGGGTTTATCAGCCCCAGCATTTT | CASSPPVGGVYQPQHF
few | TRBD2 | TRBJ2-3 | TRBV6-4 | TGTGCCAGCAGTCCCACGACTAGCGGGGGGTCGGATACGCAGTATTTT | CASSPTTSGGSDTQYF
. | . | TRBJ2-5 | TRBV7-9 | TGTGCCAGCAGCTTAGTGTTGGCAGGAGAGACCCAGTACTTC | CASSLVLAGETQYF
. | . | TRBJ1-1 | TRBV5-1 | TGCGCCAGCAGCTTGACAGGAATGAACACTGAAGCTTTCTTT | CASSLTGMNTEAFF
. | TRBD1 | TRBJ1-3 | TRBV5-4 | TGTGCCAGCACAGGGGGTGCCGGAAACACCATATATTTT | CASTGGAGNTIYF
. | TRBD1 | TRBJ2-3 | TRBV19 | TGTGCCAGTGGGACAGGCGGAGACACAGATACGCAGTATTTT | CASGTGGDTDTQYF
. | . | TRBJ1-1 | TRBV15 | TGTGCCACCAGCAGAGATGGGGCAGGCCAAGCTTTCTTT | CATSRDGAGQAFF
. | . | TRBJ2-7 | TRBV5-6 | TGTGCCAGCAGCTTGGGCAGTGCCTACGAGCAGTACTTC | CASSLGSAYEQYF
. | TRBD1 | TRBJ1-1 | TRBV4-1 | TGCGCCAGCAGCAGGGGACAGCTGAACACTGAAGCTTTCTTT | CASSRGQLNTEAFF
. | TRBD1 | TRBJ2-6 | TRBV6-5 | TGTGCCAGCAGTTACAGTTTGACAGGGCCCAACGTCCTGACTTTC | CASSYSLTGPNVLTF
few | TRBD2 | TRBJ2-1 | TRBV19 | TGTGCCAGTAGTAGCGGGGGGGCGGGCAATGAGCAGTTCTTC | CASSSGGAGNEQFF
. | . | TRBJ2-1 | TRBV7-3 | TGTGCCAGCAGCCCAGGCTCCTACAATGAGCAGTTCTTC | CASSPGSYNEQFF
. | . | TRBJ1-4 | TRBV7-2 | TGTGCCAGCAGCTTTAACCGACACGCAACTAATGAAAAACTGTTTTTT | CASSFNRHATNEKLFF
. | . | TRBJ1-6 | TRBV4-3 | TGCGCCAGCAGCCAAGATCTTGTAGCCTCCTATAATTCACCCCTCCACTTT | CASSQDLVASYNSPLHF
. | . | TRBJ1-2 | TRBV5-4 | TGTGCCAGCAGCTGGGGGGGTCAGGCTTTCTATGGCTACACCTTC | CASSWGGQAFYGYTF
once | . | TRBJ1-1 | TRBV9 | TGTGCCAGCAGCGTAGAGGTAGGGGGGGCCAACACTGAAGCTTTCTTT | CASSVEVGGANTEAFF
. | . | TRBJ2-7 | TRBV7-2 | TGTGCCAGCAGCTCTGACACAGGGAAAAGGTACGAGCAGTACTTC | CASSSDTGKRYEQYF
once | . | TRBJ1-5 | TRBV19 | TGTGCCAGTAGTATGGTAGGGGCCCATCAGCCCCAGCATTTT | CASSMVGAHQPQHF
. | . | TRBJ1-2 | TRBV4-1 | TGCGCCAGCAGCCAAGATCGGGGGGGGCGGAATGGCTACACCTTC | CASSQDRGGRNGYTF
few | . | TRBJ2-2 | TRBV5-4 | TGTGCCAGCAGCCTTCGACTGCCGCTGAACACCGGGGAGCTGTTTTTT | CASSLRLPLNTGELFF
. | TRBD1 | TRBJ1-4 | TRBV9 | TGTGCCAGCAGCTCACAGGACAGGGAGGTTGAAAAACTGTTTTTT | CASSSQDREVEKLFF
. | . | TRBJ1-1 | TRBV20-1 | TGCAGTGCCAGCAGGGTTGAAGCTTTCTTT | CSASRVEAFF
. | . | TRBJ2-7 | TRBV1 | TGCACCAGCAGCCAAGAATTGGGGGGGACCTCCTACGAGCAGTACTTC | CTSSQELGGTSYEQYF
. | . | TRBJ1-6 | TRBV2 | TGTGCCAGCAGCGGAGGGCCACCACCCCTCCACTTT | CASSGGPPPLHF
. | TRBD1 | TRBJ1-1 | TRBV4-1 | TGCGCCAGCAGCCGACCTTCTTACAGGGGGGGTGAAGCTTTCTTT | CASSRPSYRGGEAFF
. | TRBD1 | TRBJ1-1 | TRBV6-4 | TGTGCCAGCAGTGACTCGACAGGGGGCCCCACTGAAGCTTTCTTT | CASSDSTGGPTEAFF
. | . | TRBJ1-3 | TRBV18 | TGTGCCAGCTCACCCCCGGTAAGGACATCGAGACCCGGGGGAAACACCATATATTTT | CASSPPVRTSRPGGNTIYF
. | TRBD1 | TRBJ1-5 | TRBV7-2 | TGTGCCAGCAGCGCACAGGGGGCGCAAAGCAATCAGCCCCAGCATTTT | CASSAQGAQSNQPQHF
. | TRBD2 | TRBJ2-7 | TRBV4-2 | TGTGCCAGCAGCCAAGTACTAGCGGGGGCCTCGCATAGAACCTACGAGCAGTACTTC | CASSQVLAGASHRTYEQYF
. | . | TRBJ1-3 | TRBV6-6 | TGTGCCAGCAGTTACTCGGCAGGTAGCTCTGGAAACACCATATATTTT | CASSYSAGSSGNTIYF
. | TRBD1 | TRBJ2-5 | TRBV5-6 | TGTGCCAGCAGCCTCCGGGACAGGGGGCGGGAGACCCAGTACTTC | CASSLRDRGRETQYF
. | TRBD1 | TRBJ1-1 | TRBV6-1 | TGTGCCAGCAGTGCCCGGGACAGGGAAGTGAACACTGAAGCTTTCTTT | CASSARDREVNTEAFF
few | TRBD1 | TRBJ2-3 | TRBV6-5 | TGTGCCAGCAGTACACAGGGGACAGATACGCAGTATTTT | CASSTQGTDTQYF
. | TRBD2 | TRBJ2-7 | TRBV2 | TGTGCCAGCAGTGAATCCCCTGCTAGCGGCTACGAGCAGTACTTC | CASSESPASGYEQYF